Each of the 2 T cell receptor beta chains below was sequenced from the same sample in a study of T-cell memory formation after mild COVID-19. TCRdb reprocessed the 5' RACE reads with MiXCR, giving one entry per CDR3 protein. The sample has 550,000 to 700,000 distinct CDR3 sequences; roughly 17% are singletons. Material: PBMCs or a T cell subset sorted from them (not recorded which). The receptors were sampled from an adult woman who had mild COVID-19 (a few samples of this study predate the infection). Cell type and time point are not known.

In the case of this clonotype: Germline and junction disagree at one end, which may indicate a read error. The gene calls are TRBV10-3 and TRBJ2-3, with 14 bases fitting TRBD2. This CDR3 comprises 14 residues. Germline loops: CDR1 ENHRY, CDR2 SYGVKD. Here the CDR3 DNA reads TGTGCCATCCGGGCGGGACTAGCGGGGGATACGCAATATTTT. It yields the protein CAIRAGLAGDTQYF.

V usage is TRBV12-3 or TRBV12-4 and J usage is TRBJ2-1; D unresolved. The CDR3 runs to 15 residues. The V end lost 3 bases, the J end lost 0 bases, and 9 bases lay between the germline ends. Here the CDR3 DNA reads TGTGCCAGCAGTTTCAACTACAACTCCTACAATGAGCAGTTCTTC. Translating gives CASSFNYNSYNEQFF.